This T cell receptor (beta chain) was recovered during a study of cytomegalovirus exposure and HLA in healthy donors. The PCR ran on 60 Vbeta and 13 Jbeta primers. How the authors handled the data: As a later analysis found, there were 70 million to 80 million unique TCR beta chains, of which roughly 11 million were shared. Produced via immunoSEQ multiplex PCR; TCRdb's table is partial and in-frame only. V and J calls and clone size come straight from that table; D and trimming were deduced from the DNA. The data contain about 83,000 clones, roughly 77% of them seen just once; the ten biggest clones take up around 4.3%. In this sample, this clone turned up a few times. Antigen unknown. V lost 4 bases, J lost 4 bases, and 9 bases stayed unmatched. Germline V gives CDR1 LNHDA, CDR2 SQIVND (reference sequence). The CDR3 runs to 16 residues. Study findings and constraints: Analysis performed later found 16,000 or so TCR beta sequences associated with HLA alleles at 0.05 false discovery rate.

This receptor was identified in a man between 60 and 75 years old in good health and CMV-seronegative. The sample was PBMCs. J is TRBJ2-2 and V is TRBV19, with 7 bases that match TRBD2. The CDR3 coding sequence is TGTGCCAGTAGTACCTCAAGCGGGGCAGTCACCGGGGAGCTGTTTTTT. Amino acids: CASSTSSGAVTGELFF.